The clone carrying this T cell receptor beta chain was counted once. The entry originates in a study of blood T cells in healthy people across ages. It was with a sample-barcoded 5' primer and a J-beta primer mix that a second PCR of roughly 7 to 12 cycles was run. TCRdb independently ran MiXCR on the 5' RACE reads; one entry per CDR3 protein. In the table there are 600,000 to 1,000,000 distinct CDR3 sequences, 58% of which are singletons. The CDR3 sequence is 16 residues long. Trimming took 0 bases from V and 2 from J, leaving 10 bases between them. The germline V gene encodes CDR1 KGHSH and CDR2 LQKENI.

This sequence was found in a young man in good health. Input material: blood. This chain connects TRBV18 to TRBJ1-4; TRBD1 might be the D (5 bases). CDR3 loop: CASSPPSGRTNEKLFF. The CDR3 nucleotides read TGTGCCAGCTCACCACCGTCAGGGAGGACTAATGAAAAACTGTTTTTT.